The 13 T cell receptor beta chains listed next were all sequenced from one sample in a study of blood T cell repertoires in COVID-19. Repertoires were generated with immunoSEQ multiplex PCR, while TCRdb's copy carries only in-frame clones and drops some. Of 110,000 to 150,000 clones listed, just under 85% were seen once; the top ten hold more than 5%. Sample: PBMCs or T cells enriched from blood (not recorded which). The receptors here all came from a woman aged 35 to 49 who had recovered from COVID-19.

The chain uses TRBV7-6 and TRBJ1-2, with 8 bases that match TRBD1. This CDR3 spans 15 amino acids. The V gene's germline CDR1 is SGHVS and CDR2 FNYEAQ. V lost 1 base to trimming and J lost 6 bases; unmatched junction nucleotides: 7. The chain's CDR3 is CASSLGGQGADGYTF. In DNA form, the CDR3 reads TGTGCCAGCAGCTTAGGAGGGCAGGGGGCGGATGGCTACACCTTC. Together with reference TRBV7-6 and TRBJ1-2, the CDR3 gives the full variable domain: GAGVSQSPRYKVTKRGQDVALRCDPISGHVSLYWYRQALGQGPEFLTYFNYEAQQDKSGLPNDRFSAERPEGSISTLTIQRTEQRDSAMYRCASSLGGQGADGYTFGSGTRLTVV.

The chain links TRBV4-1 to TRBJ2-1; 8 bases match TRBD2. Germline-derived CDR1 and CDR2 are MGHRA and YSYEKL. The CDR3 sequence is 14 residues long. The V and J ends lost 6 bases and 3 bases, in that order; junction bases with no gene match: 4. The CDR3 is CASRGLEGYNEQFF. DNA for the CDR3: TGCGCCAGCAGGGGACTAGAAGGCTACAATGAGCAGTTCTTC.

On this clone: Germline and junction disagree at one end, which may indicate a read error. The CDR3 loop is CASGDRGSYNEQFF. The CDR3 nucleotides are TGCGCCAGCGGTGACAGGGGGTCCTACAATGAGCAGTTCTTC. The J gene is TRBJ2-1, the V gene TRBV10-1; 9 bases line up with TRBD1. This CDR3 is built from 14 residues. In germline, CDR1 is WNHNN, CDR2 SYGVQD (reference sequence).

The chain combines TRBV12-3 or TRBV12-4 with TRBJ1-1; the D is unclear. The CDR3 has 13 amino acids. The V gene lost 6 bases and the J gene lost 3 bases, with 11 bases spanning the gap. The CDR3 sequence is CASSPAVDTEAFF. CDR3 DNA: TGTGCCAGCAGCCCTGCGGTGGACACTGAAGCTTTCTTT.

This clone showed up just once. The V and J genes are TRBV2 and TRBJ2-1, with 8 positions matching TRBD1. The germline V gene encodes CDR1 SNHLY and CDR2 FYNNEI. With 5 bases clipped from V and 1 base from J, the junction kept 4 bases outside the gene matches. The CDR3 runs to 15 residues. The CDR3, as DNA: TGTGCCAGCAGTCTCCGGGACAGGTCCTACAATGAGCAGTTCTTC. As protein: CASSLRDRSYNEQFF.

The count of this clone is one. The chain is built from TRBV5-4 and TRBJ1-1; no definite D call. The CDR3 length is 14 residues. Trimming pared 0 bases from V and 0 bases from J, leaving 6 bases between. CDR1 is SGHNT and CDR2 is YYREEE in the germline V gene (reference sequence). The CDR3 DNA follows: TGTGCCAGCAGCTTGGACACCTTGAACACTGAAGCTTTCTTT. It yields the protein CASSLDTLNTEAFF.

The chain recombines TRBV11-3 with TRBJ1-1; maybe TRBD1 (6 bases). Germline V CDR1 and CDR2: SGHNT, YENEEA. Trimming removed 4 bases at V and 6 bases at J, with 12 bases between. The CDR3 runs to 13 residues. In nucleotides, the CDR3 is TGTGCCAGCAGCTCAGGGGCGGGTGCTGAAGCTTTCTTT. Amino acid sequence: CASSSGAGAEAFF. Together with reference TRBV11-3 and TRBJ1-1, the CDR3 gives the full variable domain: EAGVVQSPRYKIIEKKQPVAFWCNPISGHNTLYWYLQNLGQGPELLIRYENEEAVDDSQLPKDRFSAERLKGVDSTLKIQPAELGDSAVYLCASSSGAGAEAFFGQGTRLTVV.

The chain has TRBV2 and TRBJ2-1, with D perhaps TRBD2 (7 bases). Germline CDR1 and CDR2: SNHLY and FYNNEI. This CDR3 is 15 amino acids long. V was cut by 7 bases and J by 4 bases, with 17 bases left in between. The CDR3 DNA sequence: TGTGCCAGCACCCCGGGGCGGGGGCCTTACAATGAGCAGTTCTTC. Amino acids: CASTPGRGPYNEQFF.

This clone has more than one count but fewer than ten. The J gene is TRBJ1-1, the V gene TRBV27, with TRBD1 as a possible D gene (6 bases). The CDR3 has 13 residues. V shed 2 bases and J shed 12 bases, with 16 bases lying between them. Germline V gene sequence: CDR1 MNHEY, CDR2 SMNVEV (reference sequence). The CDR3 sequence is CASSLGPGVISFF. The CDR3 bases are TGTGCCAGCAGTTTAGGCCCAGGGGTTATATCTTTCTTT.

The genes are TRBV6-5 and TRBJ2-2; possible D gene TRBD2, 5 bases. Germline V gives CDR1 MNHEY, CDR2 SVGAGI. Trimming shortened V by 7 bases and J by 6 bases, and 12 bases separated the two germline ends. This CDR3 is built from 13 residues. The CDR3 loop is CASTPTRAGELFF. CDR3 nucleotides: TGTGCCAGCACTCCTACGCGGGCCGGGGAGCTGTTTTTT.

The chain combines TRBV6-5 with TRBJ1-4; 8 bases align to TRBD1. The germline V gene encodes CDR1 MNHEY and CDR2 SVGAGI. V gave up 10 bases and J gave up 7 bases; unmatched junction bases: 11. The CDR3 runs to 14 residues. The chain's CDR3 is CATRRLQGGEKLFF. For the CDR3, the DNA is TGTGCCACCCGTCGGCTACAGGGGGGTGAAAAACTGTTTTTT.

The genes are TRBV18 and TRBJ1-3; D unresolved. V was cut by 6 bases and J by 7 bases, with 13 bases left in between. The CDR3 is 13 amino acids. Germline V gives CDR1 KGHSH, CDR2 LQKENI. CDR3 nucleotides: TGTGCCAGCTCCCCCGGGCGGAGGAACACCATATATTTT. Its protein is CASSPGRRNTIYF. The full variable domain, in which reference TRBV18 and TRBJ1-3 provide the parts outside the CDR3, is NAGVMQNPRHLVRRRGQEARLRCSPMKGHSHVYWYRQLPEEGLKFMVYLQKENIIDESGMPKERFSAEFPKEGPSILRIQQVVRGDSAAYFCASSPGRRNTIYFGEGSWLTVV.

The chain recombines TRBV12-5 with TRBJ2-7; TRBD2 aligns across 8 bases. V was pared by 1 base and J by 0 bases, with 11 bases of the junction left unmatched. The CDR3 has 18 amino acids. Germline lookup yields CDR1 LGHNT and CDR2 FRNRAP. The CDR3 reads CASGLGRRLANSSYEQYF. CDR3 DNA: TGTGCTAGTGGTTTGGGGCGAAGACTAGCGAATAGCTCCTACGAGCAGTACTTC.